The clone carrying this T cell receptor (beta chain) was seen a handful of times. Its target is unknown. The data are from a study of blood T cells in healthy people across ages. Using a J-beta primer mix together with a sample-barcoded 5' primer, a second PCR was run for roughly 6 to 12 cycles. TCRdb re-analysed the 5' RACE reads in MiXCR, keeping a single row per CDR3 protein. In the table there are 1.5 million to 2 million distinct CDR3 sequences, 28% of which are singletons. The CDR3 length is 12 residues. V trimming: 6 bases; J trimming: 9 bases; junction bases outside the gene matches: 7. Notes on the study in general: Donor CMV status was unknown, possibly confounding expanded clonotype changes.

This chain joins TRBV12-3 or TRBV12-4 and TRBJ1-2, with TRBD1 matching 7 bases. Sequenced input: blood. The sequence came from a woman in her thirties in good health. For the CDR3, the DNA is TGTGCCAGCAGCCTACACAGGGGTAGCTACACCTTC. It codes for CASSLHRGSYTF.